Following are 14 T cell receptor beta chains from one sample sequenced in a study of regulatory T cells in long-lasting Graves disease. In building TCR beta libraries, iRepertoire HTBI primers were used together with Arm-PCR of CDR3 regions. TCRdb recomputed calls from the multiplex PCR reads with MiXCR, one row per CDR3 protein. The data contain 450,000 to 700,000 distinct CDR3 sequences, less than 15% of them singletons. Time point: newly diagnosed GD, antithyroid drugs for less than 3 months. The authors made the TCR library using RNA they extracted from PBMCs. These same data were also listed under a study on T cells in Graves' hyperthyroidism and ophthalmopathy.

This sample comprised peripheral blood mononuclear cells (PBMCs), obtained at new diagnosis, from a patient treated with antithyroid drugs. These receptor sequences come from a man aged 30 to 39 with Graves disease.

This clonotype occurred many times. This chain joins TRBV12-3 or TRBV12-4 and TRBJ2-7; D gene uncertain. The CDR3 loop spans 12 amino acids. The V and J ends lost 7 bases and 2 bases respectively, with 9 bases between them. The chain's CDR3 is CASTDFPYEQYF. The CDR3, as DNA: TGTGCCAGCACCGACTTCCCCTACGAGCAGTACTTC.

This clonotype was detected only once. The genes are TRBV2 and TRBJ2-5, with 12 bases matching TRBD2. The trim removed 5 bases at V and 0 bases at J, leaving 10 bases unmatched. This CDR3 has 18 residues. CDR1 is SNHLY and CDR2 is FYNNEI in the germline V gene. CDR3 in DNA: TGTGCCAGCAGTCGACTAGCGGGAGTCGGGGGGTACCAAGAGACCCAGTACTTC. As protein: CASSRLAGVGGYQETQYF.

This clonotype was found a few times. The chain links TRBV4-1 to TRBJ2-5; 8 nucleotides agree with TRBD1. The germline V gene has CDR1 MGHRA and CDR2 YSYEKL. J lost 7 bases, V lost 0 bases, and 10 bases had no gene match. CDR3 size: 16 residues. CDR3 residues: CASSQEGTGTGWTQYF. The CDR3 coding sequence is TGCGCCAGCAGCCAAGAGGGGACCGGGACAGGATGGACCCAGTACTTC.

This clonotype appeared many times. The chain links TRBV29-1 to TRBJ2-1; 9 positions match TRBD2. V lost 4 bases, J lost 7 bases, and 11 bases stayed unmatched. The CDR3 totals 15 residues. Germline CDR1 reads SQVTM; CDR2 reads ANQGSEA. The CDR3 reads CSVAPGAGGGNEQFF. In nucleotides, the CDR3 is TGCAGCGTTGCCCCAGGTGCGGGAGGGGGTAATGAGCAGTTCTTC.

This clonotype was found many times. V is TRBV12-3 or TRBV12-4 and J is TRBJ2-2; 8 bases map to TRBD2. The trim removed 6 bases at V and 3 bases at J, leaving 9 bases unmatched. This CDR3 comprises 16 residues. CDR3 in DNA: TGTGCCAGCAGCCCATCGGGGGGGCCATACACCGGGGAGCTGTTTTTT. Translated, it gives CASSPSGGPYTGELFF.

This clonotype has at least ten counts. The genes are TRBV29-1 and TRBJ2-1, with 7 bases matching TRBD1. The V and J ends lost 5 bases and 4 bases, in that order; junction bases with no gene match: 8. The CDR3 is 14 amino acids. Germline CDR1 reads SQVTM; CDR2 reads ANQGSEA. The CDR3 protein is CSVLSRTGYNEQFF. CDR3 bases: TGCAGCGTTCTTTCCAGGACAGGATACAATGAGCAGTTCTTC.

The chain uses TRBV30 and TRBJ2-1; 9 positions agree with TRBD2. This CDR3 contains 14 residues. V gave up 1 base and J gave up 7 bases; unmatched junction bases: 5. The germline gives CDR1 GTSNPN, CDR2 SVGIG (reference sequence). The CDR3 nucleotides read TGTGCCTGGAGTGGCGGGAGGGCCGCAAATGAGCAGTTCTTC. Protein: CAWSGGRAANEQFF.

This clonotype has more than one count but fewer than ten. The chain combines TRBV10-3 with TRBJ1-1; D gene unclear. The CDR3 has 12 amino acids. V was cut by 8 bases and J by 4 bases, with 11 bases left in between. The germline V gene encodes CDR1 ENHRY and CDR2 SYGVKD. CDR3 region: CAISFLGTEAFF. The CDR3 DNA is TGTGCCATCTCCTTTCTGGGCACTGAAGCTTTCTTT.

This clonotype was seen at least ten times. The rearrangement uses TRBV30 and TRBJ2-1; 11 bases fit TRBD2. This CDR3 region has 15 residues. Germline V CDR1 and CDR2: GTSNPN, SVGIG (reference sequence). Trimming took 3 bases from V and 6 from J; bases not matched to a gene: 7. The CDR3 sequence is CAWSKTSGSLNEQFF. DNA of the CDR3: TGTGCCTGGAGCAAAACTAGCGGGAGCCTCAATGAGCAGTTCTTC.

This clonotype was seen ten or more times. CDR3 in amino acids: CAISESRQGDYGYTF. The CDR3 DNA reads as TGTGCCATCAGTGAGTCCCGACAGGGAGACTATGGCTACACCTTC. The rearrangement links TRBV10-3 to TRBJ1-2, with 7 bases fitting TRBD1. The CDR3 is 15 amino acids. J gave up 3 bases and V 0 bases, and 4 bases lay outside the gene matches. Germline V gives CDR1 ENHRY, CDR2 SYGVKD.

This clonotype was seen ten or more times. J is TRBJ1-1 and V is TRBV10-3; D remains ambiguous. The germline V gene encodes CDR1 ENHRY and CDR2 SYGVKD. The CDR3 length is 14 residues. The V end lost 6 bases, the J end lost 0 bases, and 11 bases lay between the germline ends. The CDR3 loop is CAISLGPLNTEAFF. In DNA form, the CDR3 reads TGTGCCATCAGCCTCGGACCGCTGAACACTGAAGCTTTCTTT.

This clonotype was recorded a few times. The J gene is TRBJ2-7, the V gene TRBV5-1; D tentatively fits TRBD1 or TRBD2 (5 bases each). V lost 0 bases to trimming and J lost 0 bases, with 10 bases between them. Germline V gene lookup returns CDR1 SGHRS and CDR2 YFSETQ. The CDR3 runs to 15 residues. CDR3 in DNA: TGCGCCAGCAGCTTGGTCGGGGCTAGCTCCTACGAGCAGTACTTC. Protein: CASSLVGASSYEQYF. Looking up the rest from reference TRBV5-1 and TRBJ2-7 gives the full variable domain: KAGVTQTPRYLIKTRGQQVTLSCSPISGHRSVSWYQQTPGQGLQFLFEYFSETQRNKGNFPGRFSGRQFSNSRSEMNVSTLELGDSALYLCASSLVGASSYEQYFGPGTRLTVT.

This chain joins TRBV5-1 and TRBJ2-7; D remains ambiguous. The CDR3 length is 13 residues. The V and J ends lost 4 bases and 1 base respectively, with 9 bases between them. CDR1 is SGHRS, CDR2 YFSETQ, per germline. The DNA of the CDR3 is TGCGCCAGCAGCCCCAACAGATCCTACGAGCAGTACTTC. Protein: CASSPNRSYEQYF.

This clonotype was recorded many times. The chain carries TRBV20-1 and TRBJ1-5; D is undetermined. This CDR3 is built from 12 residues. Per the germline V gene, CDR1 is DFQATT and CDR2 is SNEGSKA (reference sequence). V was clipped by 0 bases and J by 8 bases, with 8 bases between them. CDR3 coding DNA: TGCAGTGCTAGAGATCCAGGAAAGCCCCAGCATTTT. Amino acids: CSARDPGKPQHF.